The 29 T cell receptor beta chains listed next were all sequenced from one sample in a study of blood T cells in healthy people across ages. The second PCR ran roughly 6 to 11 cycles with a sample-barcoded 5' primer and J-beta primers. Via MiXCR, TCRdb re-called the 5' RACE reads, giving one row per CDR3 protein. The table has nearly 800,000 distinct CDR3 sequences, more than 50% seen once. Sequenced input: blood. These receptors were obtained from a middle-aged man in good health.

This clonotype was counted between two and nine times. The rearrangement uses TRBV7-9 and TRBJ1-2, with D unresolved. Looked up from germline, CDR1 is SEHNR and CDR2 is FQNEAQ (reference sequence). This CDR3 comprises 13 residues. The ends were cut back, 6 bases at V and 0 bases at J, with 8 bases in the middle. The CDR3 nucleotides read TGTGCCAGCAGTCCAGAAGCTAACTATGGCTACACCTTC. Residues: CASSPEANYGYTF.

This chain links TRBV12-3 or TRBV12-4 with TRBJ2-1, with D maybe TRBD2 (6 bases). With 5 bases removed from V and 7 bases from J, the gap between germline ends came to 15 bases. CDR3 length: 14 residues. The CDR3 bases are TGTGCCAGCAGTCGCGCTAGCGTGTATAATGAGCAGTTCTTC. Its translation: CASSRASVYNEQFF.

Remarks on this clonotype: The junction and the germline gene differ at one end; a read error may be behind it. This chain uses TRBV7-9 with TRBJ2-6; 7 positions agree with TRBD1. CDR3 length: 14 residues. Per germline, CDR1 SEHNR and CDR2 FQNEAQ (reference sequence). In DNA, the CDR3 is TGTGCCAGCAGCATTTCAGACAGGGCCAACGTTCTGACTTTC. This gives the protein CASSISDRANVLTF.

The CDR3 DNA reads as TGCAGTGCGGAACGGGTGGGCGAGGCCCAGTACTTC. It translates to CSAERVGEAQYF. The chain has TRBV20-1 and TRBJ2-5; the D is unclear. The CDR3 covers 12 residues. Germline CDR1 is DFQATT and CDR2 is SNEGSKA (reference sequence). Trimming shortened V by 6 bases and J by 9 bases, and 17 bases separated the two germline ends.

The rearrangement uses TRBV10-3 and TRBJ1-1; no firm D call. From germline, CDR1 is ENHRY and CDR2 SYGVKD. This CDR3 contains 13 residues. V was trimmed by 7 bases and J by 1 base, leaving 10 bases between them. The CDR3 spells CAINPVPNTEAFF. CDR3 nucleotides: TGTGCCATCAACCCCGTTCCGAACACTGAAGCTTTCTTT.

This clonotype was counted between two and nine times. V is TRBV14 and J is TRBJ1-2; tentatively, D is TRBD1 (5 bases). The germline gives CDR1 SGHDN, CDR2 FVKESK. V shed 4 bases and J shed 6 bases, with 18 bases lying between them. The CDR3 totals 15 residues. The CDR3 sequence is CASSPGVSAGDGYTF. The CDR3 DNA reads TGTGCCAGCAGCCCGGGGGTATCCGCGGGAGATGGCTACACCTTC.

The rearrangement uses TRBV7-9 and TRBJ2-6, with D perhaps TRBD1 or TRBD2 (5 bases each). Trimming took 5 bases from V and 1 from J, leaving 18 bases between them. This CDR3 is built from 18 residues. Looked up from germline, CDR1 is SEHNR and CDR2 is FQNEAQ (reference sequence). In nucleotides, the CDR3 is TGTGCCAGCAGCATCAGCGGACATCCAATTTCTGGGGCCAACGTCCTGACTTTC. Its protein product is CASSISGHPISGANVLTF.

The rearrangement uses TRBV6-6 and TRBJ1-5; no reliable D call. The ends were cut back, 0 bases at V and 6 bases at J, with 9 bases in the middle. The CDR3 spans 14 residues. CDR1 MNHNY and CDR2 SVGAGI come from the germline V gene (reference sequence). The CDR3 region is CASSYSNGAQPQHF. The CDR3 coding sequence is TGTGCCAGCAGTTACTCGAACGGAGCTCAGCCCCAGCATTTT.

The gene calls are TRBV4-2 and TRBJ2-6; tentative D call: TRBD1 (6 bases). The CDR3 has 17 residues. V lost 0 bases and J 0 bases, leaving 9 bases between the germline ends. Germline loops: CDR1 LGHNA, CDR2 YNFKEQ. CDR3: CASSQEDSFSGANVLTF. The DNA for the CDR3 is TGTGCCAGCAGCCAAGAGGACAGCTTCTCTGGGGCCAACGTCCTGACTTTC.

A single count supports this clonotype. This sequence joins TRBV7-9 and TRBJ2-5, with D possibly matching TRBD1 (7 bases). The length of the CDR3 is 15 residues. Germline CDR1 is SEHNR and CDR2 is FQNEAQ (reference sequence). The V and J ends lost 5 bases and 4 bases respectively, with 17 bases between them. Here the CDR3 DNA reads TGTGCCAGCAGCCCAGCGCGGGACAGTCCAGAGACCCAGTACTTC. Amino acid sequence: CASSPARDSPETQYF.

V and J are TRBV13 and TRBJ2-7; 11 bases agree with TRBD2. J lost 3 bases, V lost 4 bases, and 11 bases had no gene match. Germline V gene sequence: CDR1 PRHDT, CDR2 FYEKMQ (reference sequence). The CDR3 runs 17 residues. The CDR3 loop reads CASSSIFSGRAVYEQYF. CDR3 nucleotides: TGTGCCAGCAGCTCGATATTTAGCGGGAGGGCCGTCTACGAGCAGTACTTC.

This clonotype showed up just a few times. V and J are TRBV28 and TRBJ2-5; 10 bases are shared with TRBD1. The J call is in doubt because the DNA end fits TRBJ2-7 better. This CDR3 contains 15 residues. Germline CDR1 is MDHEN and CDR2 is SYDVKM. In nucleotides, the CDR3 is TGTGCCAGCAGTTCCCGGGACAGGGGTCCCTACGAGCAGTACTTC. The encoded protein is CASSSRDRGPYEQYF.

V usage is TRBV7-9 and J usage is TRBJ2-5; possibly TRBD1 for D (8 bases). The DNA end favors TRBJ2-7, so the J call may be wrong. This CDR3 is 15 amino acids long. In germline, CDR1 is SEHNR, CDR2 FQNEAQ (reference sequence). CDR3 DNA sequence: TGTGCCAGCAGGAGCGGGACAGGCAGCTCCTACGAGCAGTACTTC. Translating it yields CASRSGTGSSYEQYF.

This chain links TRBV9 with TRBJ2-3; 8 nucleotides align to TRBD1. V was pared by 0 bases and J by 6 bases, with 15 bases of the junction left unmatched. Germline assignment: CDR1 SGDLS and CDR2 YYNGEE. CDR3 size: 18 residues. DNA for the CDR3: TGTGCCAGCAGCGTAGCCTCCGGGACAGGTATAACACCGGATACGCAGTATTTT. It is translated as CASSVASGTGITPDTQYF.

This clonotype was found a few times. This CDR3 is CASGQGTDTQYF. CDR3 nucleotide sequence: TGTGCCTCAGGACAGGGCACAGATACGCAGTATTTT. The V call is TRBV6-2 or TRBV6-3, the J call TRBJ2-3, with 7 bases that match TRBD1. Germline lookup yields CDR1 MNHEY and CDR2 SVGEGT. V shed 11 bases and J 1 base; nucleotides not matched to a gene: 3. The CDR3 contains 12 residues.

This clonotype was seen a few times. The chain couples TRBV12-3 or TRBV12-4 to TRBJ2-4; D is ambiguous. With 2 bases removed from V and 4 bases from J, the gap between germline ends came to 0 bases. The CDR3 length is 11 residues. This chain's CDR3 is CASSLKNIQYF. The CDR3, as DNA: TGTGCCAGCAGTTTAAAAAACATTCAGTACTTC.

A few counts support this clonotype. V and J are TRBV12-3 or TRBV12-4 and TRBJ2-1, with D hard to call. V was trimmed by 10 bases and J by 2 bases, leaving 27 bases between them. This CDR3 contains 18 residues. Here the CDR3 DNA reads TGTGCCACCAGACGACTCGAGGCCGGTGAAACTGCCTACAATGAGCAGTTCTTC. Protein: CATRRLEAGETAYNEQFF.

The chain couples TRBV28 to TRBJ2-6; D gene unclear. Germline assignment: CDR1 MDHEN and CDR2 SYDVKM. Between the trimmed V and J ends, which lost 6 bases and 2 bases, there was a span of 8 bases. The CDR3 sequence is 14 residues long. The CDR3 is CASSVGAGANVLTF. In nucleotides, the CDR3 is TGTGCCAGCAGCGTTGGGGCTGGGGCCAACGTCCTGACTTTC.

As DNA, the CDR3 is TGCAGCGGGAAGAATGAGCGCAATACGCAGTATTTT. Translated: CSGKNERNTQYF. The chain is built from TRBV29-1 and TRBJ2-3; D unresolved. CDR3 size: 12 residues. Germline loops: CDR1 SQVTM, CDR2 ANQGSEA. V was cut by 7 bases and J by 7 bases, with 15 bases left in between.

V and J are TRBV5-1 and TRBJ2-5, with 13 bases fitting TRBD2. CDR3 length equals 18 residues. The V gene's germline CDR1 is SGHRS and CDR2 YFSETQ. V dropped 2 bases and J dropped 1; count of bases not matched to a gene: 8. The CDR3 reads CASSLRSGTSGTQETQYF. For the CDR3, the DNA is TGCGCCAGCAGCTTAAGATCCGGGACTAGCGGGACCCAAGAGACCCAGTACTTC.

The chain links TRBV9 to TRBJ2-6; unclear D gene. Germline V lookup: CDR1 SGDLS, CDR2 YYNGEE. The V end was cut by 4 bases, the J end by 3 bases, with 8 bases between. The CDR3 runs 14 residues. CDR3: CASSPRVGANVLTF. CDR3 sequence (DNA): TGTGCCAGCAGCCCTCGAGTTGGGGCCAACGTCCTGACTTTC.

This clonotype came up a few times. The chain is built from TRBV29-1 and TRBJ2-5; the match to TRBD1 covers 11 bases. CDR3 size: 14 residues. V gave up 6 bases and J gave up 7 bases; unmatched junction bases: 10. Germline CDR1 is SQVTM and CDR2 is ANQGSEA. The CDR3 is CSVDTGTGGVTQYF. CDR3 nucleotide sequence: TGCAGCGTCGATACCGGGACAGGGGGTGTGACCCAGTACTTC.

The chain employs TRBV20-1 and TRBJ2-5, with 7 bases aligning to TRBD2. The CDR3 is 12 residues long. Germline V gives CDR1 DFQATT, CDR2 SNEGSKA (reference sequence). Losses at the gene ends were 8 bases for V and 4 bases for J; bases not matched to a gene: 7. The CDR3 sequence: CSLKRGAETQYF. The DNA of the CDR3 is TGCAGTCTCAAGCGGGGAGCAGAGACCCAGTACTTC.

The CDR3 DNA is TGTGCCAGCAGTTTGGCCGGGGGCGGGGTGGCCAACGTCCTGACTTTC. Protein product: CASSLAGGGVANVLTF. V usage is TRBV28 and J usage is TRBJ2-6; TRBD1 or TRBD2 may be the D gene (6 bases each). Germline assignment: CDR1 MDHEN and CDR2 SYDVKM. This CDR3 contains 16 residues. The germline V and J ends were trimmed by 3 bases and 6 bases, with 15 bases remaining between them. Filled out from reference TRBV28 and TRBJ2-6, the complete variable domain reads DVKVTQSSRYLVKRTGEKVFLECVQDMDHENMFWYRQDPGLGLRLIYFSYDVKMKEKGDIPEGYSVSREKKERFSLILESASTNQTSMYLCASSLAGGGVANVLTFGAGSRLTVL.

This rearrangement joins TRBV5-1 to TRBJ2-5; TRBD1 agrees at 7 bases. The germline CDR1 and CDR2 sequences are SGHRS and YFSETQ. The CDR3 contains 14 residues. V lost 6 bases to trimming and J lost 5 bases; unmatched junction nucleotides: 10. This CDR3 reads CASKTYGQAETQYF. The DNA of the CDR3 is TGCGCCAGCAAAACTTATGGACAGGCGGAGACCCAGTACTTC.

The sample holds one count of this clonotype. The J gene is TRBJ2-7, the V gene TRBV29-1; no clear D gene. CDR1 is SQVTM and CDR2 is ANQGSEA in the germline V gene. CDR3 length: 14 residues. V was trimmed by 4 bases and J by 3 bases, leaving 16 bases between them. CDR3 nucleotide sequence: TGCAGCGTTGTACGGTTAGGCCAGTACTACGAGCAGTACTTC. As protein: CSVVRLGQYYEQYF.

The CDR3 DNA reads as TGCGCCAGCACCCCGGGTGGGGCGTCTAGCACAGATACGCAGTATTTT. Translated, it gives CASTPGGASSTDTQYF. The chain recombines TRBV5-1 with TRBJ2-3; D is perhaps TRBD1 (5 bases). The CDR3 consists of 16 residues. Trimming removed 6 bases from V and 0 bases from J, with 17 bases in between. Germline-derived CDR1 and CDR2 are SGHRS and YFSETQ.

This chain joins TRBV6-2 or TRBV6-3 and TRBJ2-7; D unresolved. The end of the DNA aligns better with TRBJ2-4, so the J call may be wrong. Per the germline V gene, CDR1 is MNHEY and CDR2 is SVGEGT. This CDR3 region has 12 residues. The CDR3 nucleotides read TGTGCCAGCAGTTTTTCCAAAAACATTCAGTACTTC. Amino acids: CASSFSKNIQYF.

The gene calls are TRBV18 and TRBJ2-3; possibly TRBD1 or TRBD2 for D (5 bases each). The V end lost 0 bases, the J end lost 0 bases, and 10 bases lay between the germline ends. The CDR3 has 16 amino acids. CDR1 KGHSH and CDR2 LQKENI come from the germline V gene. DNA of the CDR3: TGTGCCAGCTCACCACCTGGGGGTACTAGCACAGATACGCAGTATTTT. Protein product: CASSPPGGTSTDTQYF. Variable domain in full (rest from reference TRBV18 and TRBJ2-3): NAGVMQNPRHLVRRRGQEARLRCSPMKGHSHVYWYRQLPEEGLKFMVYLQKENIIDESGMPKERFSAEFPKEGPSILRIQQVVRGDSAAYFCASSPPGGTSTDTQYFGPGTRLTVL.